This entry lists 27 T cell receptor beta chains sequenced from one sample in a study of cytomegalovirus exposure and HLA in healthy donors. A multiplex PCR was run with 60 Vbeta primers and 13 Jbeta primers. Only in-frame clones appear in the TCRdb table, and some are missing; sequencing was by immunoSEQ multiplex PCR. The table includes about 130,000 clones, approximately 80% detected once. The specimen was PBMCs. The receptors were sampled from a young woman in good health and CMV-seropositive.

The chain uses TRBV2 and TRBJ2-3; 11 positions agree with TRBD2. The CDR3 loop spans 16 amino acids. Germline V lookup: CDR1 SNHLY, CDR2 FYNNEI. The V segment lost 2 bases and the J segment 5 bases; nucleotides outside the gene matches: 6. The CDR3 DNA reads TGTGCCAGCAGTGAATTAGCGGGGGGGCCAGGAGATACGCAGTATTTT. This gives the protein CASSELAGGPGDTQYF.

The chain carries TRBV10-3 and TRBJ2-1; 10 positions agree with TRBD2. V trimming: 8 bases; J trimming: 6 bases; junction bases outside the gene matches: 4. The CDR3 is 13 amino acids. Germline V gene lookup returns CDR1 ENHRY and CDR2 SYGVKD. The CDR3, as DNA: TGTGCCATCTTGCTAGCGGGGGCCAATGAGCAGTTCTTC. It specifies CAILLAGANEQFF.

This clone is a singleton in its sample. This chain joins TRBV5-1 and TRBJ2-5; 7 nucleotides align to TRBD1. Near its end, the DNA agrees better with TRBJ2-7, so the J call may be wrong. There are 12 residues in the CDR3. CDR1 and CDR2 (germline): SGHRS, YFSETQ. This chain's CDR3 is CASRDRSYEQYF. The CDR3 DNA reads TGCGCCAGCCGGGACAGAAGCTACGAGCAGTACTTC.

This clone was seen just once. The chain employs TRBV12-5 and TRBJ1-1, with 10 bases aligning to TRBD1. The J segment lost 5 bases and the V segment lost 0 bases, leaving 3 bases of the junction unmatched. Germline V CDR1 and CDR2: LGHNT, FRNRAP. This CDR3 is 15 amino acids long. CDR3 DNA: TGTGCTAGTGGTTTGGTAGTGGACAGGGGGACTGAAGCTTTCTTT. It specifies CASGLVVDRGTEAFF.

The chain uses TRBV7-8 and TRBJ1-1; D ambiguous. The CDR3 has 12 amino acids. CDR1 and CDR2 from the germline V gene are SGHVS and FQNEAQ. V dropped 3 bases and J dropped 7 bases, with 9 bases sitting between them. CDR3 sequence reads: CASSLRGFEAFF. DNA for the CDR3: TGTGCCAGCAGCTTGAGAGGCTTTGAAGCTTTCTTT.

The V and J genes are TRBV2 and TRBJ2-5; D gene unclear. V was trimmed by 7 bases and J by 2 bases, leaving 8 bases between them. Germline loops: CDR1 SNHLY, CDR2 FYNNEI. There are 12 residues in the CDR3. CDR3 amino acids: CASNAQQETQYF. In DNA form, the CDR3 reads TGTGCCAGCAATGCCCAGCAAGAGACCCAGTACTTC.

The rearrangement joins TRBV10-1 to TRBJ2-3, with a possible D match to TRBD1 (6 bases). V was clipped by 4 bases and J by 5 bases, with 10 bases between them. The CDR3 has 13 residues. CDR1 and CDR2 from the germline V gene are WNHNN and SYGVQD (reference sequence). This chain's CDR3 is CASSVAGEDTQYF. The DNA for the CDR3 is TGCGCCAGCAGTGTGGCAGGGGAAGATACGCAGTATTTT.

This clone was recorded only once. The CDR3 coding sequence is TGTGCCAGCAGCTTAGGATATAGGGGCCCCCGTTACCAAGAGACCCAGTACTTC. This codes for CASSLGYRGPRYQETQYF. The V gene is TRBV11-2, the J gene TRBJ2-5, with TRBD1 as a possible D gene (5 bases). V lost 1 base and J 0 bases, leaving 18 bases between the germline ends. This CDR3 is 18 amino acids long. The V gene's germline CDR1 is SGHAT and CDR2 FQNNGV.

V usage is TRBV6-5 and J usage is TRBJ2-7; tentative D call: TRBD1 (6 bases). The CDR3 extends over 14 amino acids. Germline V gene sequence: CDR1 MNHEY, CDR2 SVGAGI. V shed 0 bases and J shed 4 bases, with 10 bases lying between them. CDR3 DNA sequence: TGTGCCAGCAGTTACTCCCATACAGGGTACGAGCAGTACTTC. Translated: CASSYSHTGYEQYF.

This chain joins TRBV19 and TRBJ1-3; 7 bases are shared with TRBD1. The CDR3 has 17 amino acids. Trimming took 4 bases from V and 5 from J; bases not matched to a gene: 14. Germline values: CDR1 LNHDA, CDR2 SQIVND (reference sequence). In DNA, the CDR3 is TGTGCCAGTAGTAAAAGAGGGGGCCGTCTATGGAGAAACACCATATATTTT. Translation: CASSKRGGRLWRNTIYF.

The V and J genes are TRBV6-1 and TRBJ2-1; tentative D call: TRBD1 (6 bases). CDR1 and CDR2 (germline): MNHNS, SASEGT. The CDR3 sequence is 14 residues long. V lost 7 bases, J lost 4 bases, and 14 bases lay in between. The CDR3 region is CASTPKGVYNEQFF. In DNA form, the CDR3 reads TGTGCCAGCACCCCCAAGGGGGTATACAATGAGCAGTTCTTC.

CDR3 protein: CASRRDRLYTEAFF. The CDR3 bases are TGTGCCAGCAGACGGGACAGGCTTTACACTGAAGCTTTCTTT. The rearrangement joins TRBV2 to TRBJ1-1; 8 positions match TRBD1. This CDR3 is 14 amino acids long. Germline CDR1 SNHLY, CDR2 FYNNEI. V lost 6 bases, J lost 3 bases, and 6 bases stayed unmatched.

This chain connects TRBV7-3 to TRBJ1-3; D is unclear. Trimming removed 6 bases at V and 4 bases at J, with 13 bases between. Per the germline V gene, CDR1 is SGHTA and CDR2 is FQGTGA. The CDR3 contains 14 residues. The CDR3 spells CASRQPYRGNTIYF. In DNA form, the CDR3 reads TGTGCCAGCAGACAGCCTTACCGCGGAAACACCATATATTTT.

The chain joins TRBV4-1 to TRBJ2-1; TRBD2 agrees at 9 bases. With V trimmed by 0 bases and J by 8 bases, 11 bases remained unmatched. Germline V CDR1 and CDR2: MGHRA, YSYEKL. The CDR3 extends over 17 amino acids. CDR3 coding DNA: TGCGCCAGCAGCCAAGAGATGGGGACTAGCCCTTGGGATGAGCAGTTCTTC. Translated, it gives CASSQEMGTSPWDEQFF.

The V gene is TRBV10-3, the J gene TRBJ1-1; D not resolved. The CDR3 has 14 amino acids. V was shortened by 2 bases and J by 1 base, with 8 bases between the two germline ends. Germline V gives CDR1 ENHRY, CDR2 SYGVKD. As DNA, the CDR3 is TGTGCCATCAGTGAGACCGAGCGGAACACTGAAGCTTTCTTT. It encodes CAISETERNTEAFF.

The chain joins TRBV28 to TRBJ1-2, with 8 nucleotides matching TRBD1. Germline V gene lookup returns CDR1 MDHEN and CDR2 SYDVKM. The CDR3 runs to 14 residues. V shed 10 bases, J shed 7 bases, and the junction held 14 bases outside the gene matches. CDR3 in DNA: TGTGCCACCCTCCGGCAGGGGGCGGTAGGTGGCTACACCTTC. The encoded protein is CATLRQGAVGGYTF.

The chain couples TRBV11-3 to TRBJ2-7; D remains ambiguous. Germline loops: CDR1 SGHNT, CDR2 YENEEA. With 5 bases removed from V and 3 bases from J, the gap between germline ends came to 23 bases. The CDR3 contains 17 residues. The CDR3 protein is CASSRRAPTLQIYEQYF. DNA for the CDR3: TGTGCCAGCAGCCGAAGAGCGCCGACTCTTCAGATCTACGAGCAGTACTTC.

The rearrangement joins TRBV7-3 to TRBJ2-7, with a tentative D call TRBD1 (6 bases). The CDR3 totals 14 residues. V was pared by 1 base and J by 3 bases, with 10 bases between. Germline CDR1 is SGHTA and CDR2 is FQGTGA. The CDR3 spells CASSLRGTNYEQYF. The DNA for the CDR3 is TGTGCCAGCAGCTTAAGGGGGACAAACTACGAGCAGTACTTC.

V and J are TRBV5-1 and TRBJ2-1; no firm D call. The germline V and J ends were trimmed by 0 bases and 0 bases, with 7 bases remaining between them. Germline-derived CDR1 and CDR2 are SGHRS and YFSETQ. The CDR3 consists of 15 residues. The CDR3: CASSLDSGSYNEQFF. Written as DNA, the CDR3 is TGCGCCAGCAGCTTGGACAGTGGCTCCTACAATGAGCAGTTCTTC.

The chain carries TRBV2 and TRBJ2-1; D not resolved. With 5 bases removed from V and 6 bases from J, the gap between germline ends came to 11 bases. This CDR3 region has 13 residues. CDR1 SNHLY and CDR2 FYNNEI come from the germline V gene. The CDR3, as DNA: TGTGCCAGCAGTCTTGGCGGTGGCAATGAGCAGTTCTTC. Its translation is CASSLGGGNEQFF.

This clone was counted a few times. This rearrangement joins TRBV9 to TRBJ2-3; 12 bases fit TRBD2. Germline V gene sequence: CDR1 SGDLS, CDR2 YYNGEE. The V gene end was trimmed by 2 bases and the J gene end by 2 bases; junction bases not matched to a gene: 12. CDR3 length: 19 residues. In DNA, the CDR3 is TGTGCCAGCAGCGTTAAGAGAGGAGGGACTAGCGGGTACACAGATACGCAGTATTTT. This sequence encodes CASSVKRGGTSGYTDTQYF.

V gene TRBV10-2 combines with J gene TRBJ2-7, with 9 bases matching TRBD2. Germline CDR1 is WSHSY and CDR2 is SAAADI. The CDR3 has 14 residues. V shed 0 bases and J 9 bases; nucleotides not matched to a gene: 6. CDR3 coding DNA: TGCGCCAGCAGTGAGTCGCTTAGCGGGGGTCCGCAGTACTTC. Protein product: CASSESLSGGPQYF.

The rearrangement joins TRBV18 to TRBJ1-6, with TRBD1 identical over 8 bases. The CDR3 extends over 16 amino acids. Germline CDR1 is KGHSH and CDR2 is LQKENI. V was clipped by 5 bases and J by 15 bases; unmatched bases: 18. CDR3 sequence reads: CASSDSGTGYYAGLHF. CDR3 DNA sequence: TGTGCCAGCTCAGATTCCGGGACAGGATACTACGCGGGCCTCCACTTT.

This chain links TRBV11-2 with TRBJ2-5, with 7 nucleotides matching TRBD1. The CDR3 extends over 13 amino acids. V gave up 5 bases and J gave up 5 bases; unmatched junction bases: 5. Germline V gene lookup returns CDR1 SGHAT and CDR2 FQNNGV. Written as DNA, the CDR3 is TGTGCCAGCAGCCTAGGGGGCGCGGAGACCCAGTACTTC. Amino acid sequence: CASSLGGAETQYF.

The V and J genes are TRBV5-3 and TRBJ2-5; 7 bases are shared with TRBD2. With the DNA end fitting TRBJ2-7 better, the J assignment may be wrong. TRBV5-3 is noted as an ORF with a role that remains uncertain. The CDR3 sequence is 17 residues long. Here the CDR3 reads CARSNLGTTKGAYEQYF. The CDR3 DNA is TGTGCCAGAAGCAACTTAGGGACTACCAAAGGGGCCTACGAGCAGTACTTC.

V and J are TRBV27 and TRBJ2-3; D might be TRBD2 (5 bases). CDR3 size: 13 residues. Per the germline V gene, CDR1 is MNHEY and CDR2 is SMNVEV (reference sequence). V lost 8 bases to trimming and J lost 0 bases, with 9 bases between them. This CDR3 reads CASSRGSTDTQYF. The CDR3, as DNA: TGTGCCAGCTCTAGAGGGAGCACAGATACGCAGTATTTT.

The V gene is TRBV5-1, the J gene TRBJ2-3; D gene unclear. Germline values: CDR1 SGHRS, CDR2 YFSETQ. With 7 bases removed from V and 5 bases from J, the gap between germline ends came to 17 bases. The CDR3 loop spans 14 amino acids. The CDR3, as DNA: TGCGCCAGCGGCGGTCAGTTGATGGGAGATACGCAGTATTTT. It encodes CASGGQLMGDTQYF.